This TCR beta chain was captured in a study of siplizumab effects on memory and regulatory T cells. General study findings and limits: Many proliferating CD4+ or CD8+ clones remained unclassified. Roughly 75-97% of them could not be assigned either a naive or a memory phenotype. Contribution to the alloresponse seemed major for naive T cells, which also seemed more diverse than memory cells.

Only in-frame clones appear in the TCRdb table, and some are missing; sequencing was by immunoSEQ multiplex PCR. The data show about 120,000 clones, with approximately 94% seen just once and under 2% held by the top ten. This clone appeared a single time. Its antigen is currently unknown. Germline values: CDR1 SGHNT, CDR2 YYREEE (reference sequence). V shed 3 bases, J shed 0 bases, and the junction held 8 bases outside the gene matches. CDR3 length equals 17 residues. Sequenced input: non-Treg CD4+ T cells sorted from blood. The sequence was obtained from a human donor in good health. The chain uses TRBV5-4 and TRBJ2-1; the match to TRBD2 covers 8 bases. Here the CDR3 reads CASSSASGRSSYNEQFF. The DNA for the CDR3 is TGTGCCAGCAGCTCAGCTAGCGGGCGGAGCTCCTACAATGAGCAGTTCTTC.